The 7 T cell receptor beta chains presented below share a single source sample, sequenced in a study of T-cell memory formation after mild COVID-19. Each CDR3 protein gets one entry after TCRdb re-called the 5' RACE reads with MiXCR. The profile shows 380,000 or so distinct CDR3 sequences, roughly 13% of them singletons. Sequences were obtained from PBMCs or a T cell subset sorted from them (not recorded which). The receptor set was obtained from a man younger than 35 who had mild COVID-19 (a few samples of this study predate the infection). Cell type and time point are not known.

This clonotype has more than one count but fewer than ten. The V gene is TRBV7-6, the J gene TRBJ2-1; 8 nucleotides align to TRBD2. The V segment lost 2 bases and the J segment 2 bases; nucleotides outside the gene matches: 5. CDR1 is SGHVS, CDR2 FNYEAQ, per germline. The CDR3 has 16 amino acids. CDR3 DNA sequence: TGTGCCAGCAGCTTACGGATAGCGGGGACCTACAATGAGCAGTTCTTC. This sequence encodes CASSLRIAGTYNEQFF.

The chain combines TRBV11-2 with TRBJ2-3; D is uncertain. CDR3 size: 16 residues. The V end lost 0 bases, the J end lost 4 bases, and 14 bases lay between the germline ends. Germline loops: CDR1 SGHAT, CDR2 FQNNGV. This CDR3 is CASSLDIAGGADTQYF. DNA of the CDR3: TGTGCCAGCAGCTTAGATATAGCAGGTGGGGCAGATACGCAGTATTTT.

This clonotype came up a few times. V usage is TRBV6-2 or TRBV6-3 and J usage is TRBJ2-7; 8 nucleotides line up with TRBD1. V lost 0 bases to trimming and J lost 2 bases; unmatched junction nucleotides: 3. The CDR3 covers 15 residues. Germline V lookup: CDR1 MNHEY, CDR2 SVGEGT. The CDR3 bases are TGTGCCAGCAGTTACTCCCCGGACAGGGCCTACGAGCAGTACGTC. As protein: CASSYSPDRAYEQYV.

The chain employs TRBV15 and TRBJ2-1, with 9 nucleotides matching TRBD1. With V trimmed by 5 bases and J by 9 bases, 17 bases remained unmatched. The CDR3 length is 17 residues. Germline CDR1 and CDR2: LNHNV and YYDKDF (reference sequence). The CDR3 sequence: CATSLKGTGTGSREQFF. The CDR3 coding sequence is TGTGCCACCAGCCTCAAGGGGACCGGGACAGGGTCCCGTGAGCAGTTCTTC.

This clonotype was seen ten or more times. The chain joins TRBV4-3 to TRBJ2-2; unclear D gene. With 0 bases removed from V and 6 bases from J, the gap between germline ends came to 17 bases. The germline V gene has CDR1 LGHNA and CDR2 YSLEER. The CDR3 has 17 amino acids. CDR3 coding DNA: TGCGCCAGCAGCCAAGACCCGCCCCGCGTAGCCGCCGGGGAGCTGTTTTTT. Its translation is CASSQDPPRVAAGELFF.

The sample holds a few counts of this clonotype. The chain couples TRBV4-1 to TRBJ2-7; D gene uncertain. Germline CDR1 MGHRA, CDR2 YSYEKL. There are 15 residues in the CDR3. The V end lost 3 bases, the J end lost 2 bases, and 14 bases lay between the germline ends. CDR3 coding DNA: TGCGCCAGCAGCCAGGTGTGGGCCCTCCCCTACGAGCAGTACTTC. Amino acid sequence: CASSQVWALPYEQYF.

The rearrangement uses TRBV6-5 and TRBJ1-4; 8 positions match TRBD1. This CDR3 is built from 17 residues. The V segment lost 0 bases and the J segment 8 bases; nucleotides outside the gene matches: 11. Germline assignment: CDR1 MNHEY and CDR2 SVGAGI. The CDR3 nucleotides read TGTGCCAGCAGTTACTCTGGACAGGGCGGTGGCGAAGAAAAACTGTTTTTT. It encodes CASSYSGQGGGEEKLFF.